The T cell receptor beta chain under discussion was sequenced for a study of T cells in Graves' hyperthyroidism and ophthalmopathy. Regarding this clonotype: An end of the junction differs from the germline gene, which may be a read error.

RNA transcripts served as the template for amplifying TCR beta CDR3 regions. Using the HTBI primer set, a first-round RT-PCR was run on the TCR CDR3. In TCRdb, the multiplex PCR reads were re-called with MiXCR into one record per CDR3 protein. Of some 600,000 distinct CDR3 sequences listed, approximately 14% are singletons. This CDR3 region has 11 residues. The TCR comes from a woman in her twenties or thirties with Graves' hyperthyroidism that later progressed to Graves' ophthalmopathy. The chain is built from TRBV12-3 or TRBV12-4 and TRBJ2-5; D is uncertain. Material: blood. Here the CDR3 reads CATSVRETQYF. The DNA for the CDR3 is TGTGCCACCAGTGTTCGGGAGACCCAGTACTTC.